These 7 T cell receptor beta chains came from one sample sequenced in a study of T cells in localized non-small cell lung cancer. Repertoires were generated with immunoSEQ multiplex PCR, while TCRdb's copy carries only in-frame clones and drops some. The sample yields roughly 6,000 clones, around 80% seen once. Sequences were derived from peripheral blood mononuclear cells, sampled before any cancer treatment. These receptors all come from a female donor older than 55 with stage II lung adenocarcinoma.

The V call is TRBV5-8, the J call TRBJ2-2; D remains ambiguous. The CDR3 sequence is 16 residues long. The V end was cut by 4 bases, the J end by 4 bases, with 17 bases between. Germline V gene sequence: CDR1 SGHTS, CDR2 YDEGEE. The CDR3 DNA sequence: TGTGCCAGCAGCCGAGAGTTTGGGATTCCCACCGGGGAGCTGTTTTTT. Protein sequence: CASSREFGIPTGELFF. The full variable domain, completed using reference TRBV5-8 and TRBJ2-2, is EAGVTQSPTHLIKTRGQQATLRCSPISGHTSVYWYQQALGLGLQFLLWYDEGEERNRGNFPPRFSGRQFPNYSSELNVNALELEDSALYLCASSREFGIPTGELFFGEGSRLTVL.

This clone was recorded once. The rearrangement joins TRBV14 to TRBJ1-2, with D hard to call. Between the trimmed V and J ends, which lost 4 bases and 3 bases, there was a span of 9 bases. The CDR3 spans 13 residues. Germline V lookup: CDR1 SGHDN, CDR2 FVKESK. Here the CDR3 DNA reads TGTGCCAGCAGCCCAGCCACCCACTATGGCTACACCTTC. Encoded protein: CASSPATHYGYTF.

This chain connects TRBV5-1 to TRBJ1-3; 9 nucleotides match TRBD1. J was trimmed by 0 bases and V by 3 bases; bases with no gene match: 4. CDR1 is SGHRS, CDR2 YFSETQ, per germline. The CDR3 spans 16 residues. CDR3 protein: CASSWDRDHSGNTIYF. CDR3 nucleotides: TGCGCCAGCAGCTGGGACAGGGACCACTCTGGAAACACCATATATTTT.

The V and J genes are TRBV15 and TRBJ2-3; the D gene is possibly TRBD2 (6 bases). Trimming left V 8 bases short and J 3 bases short, with 12 bases between. The germline gives CDR1 LNHNV, CDR2 YYDKDF (reference sequence). The CDR3 sequence is 13 residues long. CDR3 in amino acids: CATRGLNTDTQYF. CDR3 coding DNA: TGTGCCACCCGGGGACTGAATACAGATACGCAGTATTTT.

The chain employs TRBV6-5 and TRBJ2-7, with D maybe TRBD1 (6 bases). V lost 8 bases and J 4 bases, leaving 9 bases between the germline ends. CDR3 length: 11 residues. Germline loops: CDR1 MNHEY, CDR2 SVGAGI. The CDR3: CASGTPYEQYV. The CDR3 coding sequence is TGTGCCAGCGGGACACCTTACGAGCAGTACGTC.

The sample holds a few counts of this clone. V gene TRBV5-1 combines with J gene TRBJ1-4; D is uncertain. Germline V CDR1 and CDR2: SGHRS, YFSETQ. The ends were cut back, 4 bases at V and 8 bases at J, with 15 bases in the middle. CDR3 size: 14 residues. CDR3 sequence: CASSPDGLREKLFF. CDR3 sequence (DNA): TGCGCCAGCAGCCCGGACGGTCTTCGGGAAAAACTGTTTTTT.

In DNA form, the CDR3 reads TGTGCCAGCAGAACGATAAACTTGGATTCACCCCTCCACTTT. Translation: CASRTINLDSPLHF. This chain joins TRBV2 and TRBJ1-6, with D unresolved. Germline V lookup: CDR1 SNHLY, CDR2 FYNNEI. V lost 6 bases to trimming and J lost 8 bases, with 14 bases between them. CDR3 length: 14 residues. The whole variable domain, remainder taken from reference TRBV2 and TRBJ1-6, is EPEVTQTPSHQVTQMGQEVILRCVPISNHLYFYWYRQILGQKVEFLVSFYNNEISEKSEIFDDQFSVERPDGSNFTLKIRSTKLEDSAMYFCASRTINLDSPLHFGNGTRLTVT.